A selection of T cell receptor beta chains follows, all from one sample in a study of human T cells and chemical hapten exposure. TCRdb reprocessed the RACE reads via MiXCR and lists one record per CDR3 protein. The sample has roughly 52,000 distinct CDR3 sequences; about 10% are singletons. The sequences come from whole blood, collected in connection with sensitization to the hapten diphenylcyclopropenone (DPC). The origin of the receptors is a woman aged 40 to 55 with alopecia areata. Some clones in this sample may be carry-over from other donors' samples. CDR3s include the opening cysteine and the closing phenylalanine or tryptophan. A D gene is named only where the DNA matches it firmly. Clone sizes are given selectively: once, few, many, or a class where the clone is expanded.

>TRBJ2-1|many|NA|TRBV7-9
CASSLGEVVDEQFF
TGTGCCAGCAGCTTAGGGGAGGTCGTCGATGAGCAGTTCTTC
>TRBJ1-2|NA|NA|TRBV18
CASSPPGEAGYTF
TGTGCCAGCTCACCACCTGGGGAGGCTGGCTACACCTTC
>TRBJ2-3|many|NA|TRBV10-3
CAIQGSTDTQYF
TGTGCCATCCAGGGGAGCACAGATACGCAGTATTTT
>TRBJ2-5|many|NA|TRBV11-2
CASSLGQAPRGETQYF
TGTGCCAGCAGCTTAGGACAGGCCCCCAGGGGTGAGACCCAGTACTTC
>TRBJ1-1|NA|NA|TRBV12-3/TRBV12-4
CASSSVVNTEAFF
TGTGCCAGCAGTTCCGTAGTGAACACTGAAGCTTTCTTT
>TRBJ2-3|many|NA|TRBV6-6
CASSYVQGSTDTQYF
TGTGCCAGCAGTTACGTGCAGGGGAGCACAGATACGCAGTATTTT
>TRBJ1-5|many|NA|TRBV29-1
CSATYGGEGQPQHF
TGCAGCGCCACGTATGGGGGCGAGGGACAGCCCCAGCATTTT
>TRBJ2-1|many|TRBD1|TRBV2
CASSEPGGSYNEQFF
TGTGCCAGCAGTGAACCAGGGGGCTCCTACAATGAGCAGTTCTTC
>TRBJ1-6|NA|NA|TRBV5-1
CASSLEAPNSPLHF
TGCGCCAGCAGCTTGGAGGCTCCAAATTCACCCCTCCACTTT
>TRBJ1-1|few|NA|TRBV6-1
CASKQVRLITMNTEAFF
TGTGCCAGCAAACAGGTCCGCCTCATTACCATGAACACTGAAGCTTTCTTT
>TRBJ2-1|few|NA|TRBV4-2
CASSQGTEQFF
TGTGCCAGCAGCCAAGGGACTGAGCAGTTCTTC
>TRBJ1-1|NA|TRBD1|TRBV10-3
CAISESKGSGGLNTEAFF
TGTGCCATCAGTGAGTCGAAGGGTTCAGGGGGATTGAACACTGAAGCTTTCTTT
>TRBJ2-7|many|NA|TRBV3-1
CASSSSREGQYF
TGTGCCAGCAGCTCTAGCCGAGAGGGGCAGTACTTC
>TRBJ2-5|many|NA|TRBV2
CATRQDFLQTQYF
TGTGCCACCCGACAGGACTTTTTGCAGACCCAGTACTTC
>TRBJ1-5|few|NA|TRBV19
CASSLATGPASNQPQHF
TGTGCCAGTAGCCTGGCGACGGGGCCTGCTTCCAATCAGCCCCAGCATTTT
>TRBJ1-1|few|NA|TRBV29-1
CSVMGAMTNTEAFF
TGCAGCGTAATGGGCGCAATGACAAACACTGAAGCTTTCTTT
>TRBJ2-2|few|NA|TRBV6-6
CASSSQSRDTGELFF
TGTGCCAGCAGTTCCCAGAGTCGTGACACCGGGGAGCTGTTTTTT
>TRBJ1-1|few|NA|TRBV12-3/TRBV12-4
CASSLHGGNTEAFF
TGTGCCAGCAGTTTACACGGGGGGAACACTGAAGCTTTCTTT
>TRBJ1-3|NA|NA|TRBV7-9
CASRTDLKGNTIYF
TGTGCCAGCAGAACGGACCTAAAAGGAAACACCATATATTTT
>TRBJ1-1|few|NA|TRBV29-1
CSVADPEAFF
TGCAGCGTGGCAGACCCTGAAGCTTTCTTT
>TRBJ2-2|many|NA|TRBV5-1
CASRRMDDTGELFF
TGCGCCAGCAGGAGAATGGATGACACCGGGGAGCTGTTTTTT
>TRBJ2-5|many|NA|TRBV29-1
CSVGGDETQYF
TGCAGCGTAGGAGGGGATGAGACCCAGTACTTC
>TRBJ2-1|many|NA|TRBV3-1
CASSPGQRVNEQFF
TGTGCCAGCAGCCCCGGACAGAGGGTCAATGAGCAGTTCTTC
>TRBJ1-4|many|TRBD1|TRBV10-2
CASSLQGAKEKLFF
TGCGCCAGCAGCCTACAGGGGGCGAAGGAAAAACTGTTTTTT
>TRBJ2-3|NA|NA|TRBV7-2
CASSRTRGADTQYF
TGTGCCAGCAGCCGTACTCGCGGGGCAGATACGCAGTATTTT
>TRBJ2-7|many|NA|TRBV11-2
CASSLEAGLAYEQYF
TGTGCCAGCAGCTTAGAAGCGGGCCTCGCATATGAGCAGTACTTC
>TRBJ2-7|NA|NA|TRBV4-1
CASSQGRRGEYEQYF
TGCGCCAGCAGCCAAGGGCGCAGGGGGGAGTACGAGCAGTACTTC
>TRBJ2-7|NA|NA|TRBV7-9
CASSATDSYEQYF
TGTGCCAGCAGCGCCACGGACAGCTACGAGCAGTACTTC
>TRBJ2-2|few|NA|TRBV28
CASSPNLANTGELFF
TGTGCCAGCAGTCCAAATCTAGCGAACACCGGGGAGCTGTTTTTT
>TRBJ2-2|NA|NA|TRBV7-9
CASSLAGTLNTGELFF
TGTGCCAGCAGCTTGGCCGGGACGTTGAACACCGGGGAGCTGTTTTTT
>TRBJ2-1|NA|NA|TRBV7-3
CASSFGTPGYNEQFF
TGTGCCAGCAGCTTCGGAACACCCGGTTACAATGAGCAGTTCTTC
>TRBJ2-7|many|NA|TRBV5-6
CASSRTSRAPYEQYF
TGTGCCAGCAGCAGGACCTCAAGGGCCCCATACGAGCAGTACTTC
>TRBJ2-3|NA|TRBD1|TRBV28
CASSGQGAGTDTQYF
TGTGCCAGCAGTGGGCAGGGGGCCGGGACAGATACGCAGTATTTT
>TRBJ2-3|few|TRBD2|TRBV5-1
CASSFQGGRAGDTQYF
TGCGCCAGCAGCTTCCAAGGCGGGAGGGCCGGAGATACGCAGTATTTT
>TRBJ2-5|many|NA|TRBV4-1
CASSQKGVGRQGQETQYF
TGCGCCAGCAGCCAGAAGGGAGTCGGCAGGCAGGGGCAAGAGACCCAGTACTTC
>TRBJ1-2|many|TRBD1|TRBV12-3/TRBV12-4
CASSVSGQGRSYGYTF
TGTGCCAGCAGTGTATCGGGACAGGGGAGGTCCTATGGCTACACCTTC
>TRBJ1-4|many|NA|TRBV5-6
CASSLVQDEKLFF
TGTGCCAGCAGCTTGGTTCAGGATGAAAAACTGTTTTTT
>TRBJ1-1|many|NA|TRBV5-1
CASSLGTANTEAFF
TGCGCCAGCAGCTTGGGGACGGCGAACACTGAAGCTTTCTTT